This T cell receptor (beta chain) was obtained from a study of a mutant IDH1 vaccine in newly diagnosed glioma. Study-level information: The first vaccination came 4-6 weeks after radiotherapy alone, or with temozolomide cycles. Sex distribution of treated patients was approximately 60% male and 37.5% female; mean age was about 41 years. Visits designated V12 and V13 were conducted at weeks 35 and 47, respectively.

A word on this clone: Its target is unknown.

Time point reported: week 47, end of study. Vaccine doses each comprised 300 ug of mutant IDH1 20-mer peptide, with topical imiquimod. Trimming removed 1 base from V and 1 base from J; junction bases left unmatched: 6. The germline V gene encodes CDR1 SGHDT and CDR2 YYEEEE. The CDR3 extends over 17 amino acids. General study results and limits: A vaccine-induced immune response developed in more than 85% of the patients.

Clones were read by immunoSEQ multiplex PCR, and TCRdb kept only the in-frame ones, dropping some. The sample holds roughly 25,000 clones, over 80% seen once. This clonotype originated in a middle-aged man with glioma. Some clones in this sample may be carry-over from other donors' samples. The gene calls are TRBV5-6 and TRBJ2-5; TRBD2 matches 11 bases. Specimen: PBMCs, collected from a glioma patient whose treatment included an IDH1 peptide vaccine. In DNA form, the CDR3 reads TGTGCCAGCAGCTTGCTTAGTCTAGCGGGGGGCCAAGAGACCCAGTACTTC. Its translation is CASSLLSLAGGQETQYF.